This TCR beta chain stems from a study of human versus mouse CDR3 diversity and MHC coevolution. Regarding the study as a whole: Among all groups, most of the three human donors showed least clonal inequality. Human CDR3s averaged more deletions and insertions than mouse CDR3s.

Generated by immunoSEQ multiplex PCR, the TCRdb table keeps only in-frame clones and is missing some. This table has some 80,000 clones, 85% to 95% appearing once. V lost 7 bases to trimming and J lost 4 bases, with 14 bases between them. From germline, CDR1 is MNHNY and CDR2 SVGAGI (reference sequence). The CDR3 extends over 13 amino acids. As regards this clone: Its matching antigen is unknown.

V is TRBV6-6 and J is TRBJ2-7; D not certain. The source material was naive CD4+ T cells from blood. Subset defined: CD45RO-negative CD62L-positive naive CD4 T cells. The TCR originated in a person aged 25 to 69 in good health. The chain's CDR3 is CASTAGSRYEQYF. The CDR3 DNA is TGTGCCAGCACGGCAGGCTCCCGATACGAGCAGTACTTC.